One and the same sample provided the 18 T cell receptor beta chains below, sequenced in a study of molecular identifiers for immune sequencing clone quantification. TCRdb re-called the PCR reads with MiXCR, one entry per CDR3 protein. The table lists under 800,000 distinct CDR3 sequences, around 25% of them singletons. The sequenced sample consisted of naive CD8+ T cells from blood, with Jurkat cell RNA spiked in. Regarding subset: FACS-sorted CD8+CD4-CCR7+CD45RA+ naive T cells. These receptors were collected from a human donor in good health. Some libraries in this study had Jurkat cell RNA spiked in.

This clonotype was seen a single time. The chain combines TRBV27 with TRBJ1-4, with 7 bases that match TRBD1. This CDR3 has 18 amino acids. Per germline, CDR1 MNHEY and CDR2 SMNVEV (reference sequence). The trim removed 5 bases at V and 2 bases at J, leaving 14 bases unmatched. The chain's CDR3 is CASSPNSPRGGTNEKLFF. CDR3 sequence (DNA): TGTGCCAGCAGTCCGAATTCCCCCAGGGGGGGGACTAATGAAAAACTGTTTTTT.

This clonotype appeared many times. The chain employs TRBV6-6 and TRBJ2-5; 7 bases match TRBD1. The CDR3 has 14 amino acids. The V gene's germline CDR1 is MNHNY and CDR2 SVGAGI (reference sequence). Germline trimming cut 5 bases from V and 1 base from J; bases unmatched to any gene: 4. The CDR3 nucleotides read TGTGCCAGCAGTCTGACAGGGACCCAAGAGACCCAGTACTTC. Protein sequence: CASSLTGTQETQYF.

A remark on this clonotype: The final CDR3 position lacks the conserved phenylalanine or tryptophan, pointing to a likely read error. This chain links TRBV4-3 with TRBJ2-7; D may be TRBD2 (5 bases). Germline CDR1 and CDR2: LGHNA and YSLEER. Trimming stripped 1 base from V and 7 bases from J, with 17 bases between. There are 15 residues in the CDR3. The CDR3 loop is CASSQGASGGYEQYS. CDR3 DNA: TGCGCCAGCAGCCAAGGGGCGAGCGGCGGATATGAGCAGTACTCC.

Remarks on this clonotype: One junction end does not reproduce the germline sequence, and a read error may be involved. The chain combines TRBV25-1 with TRBJ1-1; D is unresolved. Germline loops: CDR1 MGHDK, CDR2 SYGVNS. CDR3 length: 11 residues. The CDR3, as DNA: TGTGCCAGCAGTGAAGACACTGAAGCTTCCTTT. Protein sequence: CASSEDTEASF.

This clonotype has just a few counts. The junction and the germline gene differ at one end; a read error may be behind it. This sequence joins TRBV24-1 and TRBJ2-3, with 9 bases identical to TRBD2. The CDR3 is 16 residues long. Germline V lookup: CDR1 KGHDR, CDR2 SFDVKD. CDR3 residues: CAASDPSGAPYDTQYF. CDR3 DNA sequence: TGTGCCGCCAGTGACCCTAGCGGGGCTCCTTATGATACGCAGTATTTT.

The sample holds many counts of this clonotype. The J gene is TRBJ1-6, the V gene TRBV7-9; 8 nucleotides match TRBD1. The CDR3 length is 13 residues. Germline loops: CDR1 SEHNR, CDR2 FQNEAQ (reference sequence). The V gene end was trimmed by 4 bases and the J gene end by 10 bases; junction bases not matched to a gene: 3. The CDR3 nucleotides are TGTGCCAGCAGCTCAGGGGGCCACTCACCCCTCCACTTT. Amino acids: CASSSGGHSPLHF.

Ten or more counts support this clonotype. V gene TRBV20-1 combines with J gene TRBJ1-1; 7 nucleotides line up with TRBD1. The germline V gene has CDR1 DFQATT and CDR2 SNEGSKA (reference sequence). V shed 6 bases and J 1 base; nucleotides not matched to a gene: 2. CDR3 length equals 12 residues. The CDR3 spells CSARTGNTEAFF. The DNA for the CDR3 is TGCAGTGCACGGACAGGGAACACTGAAGCTTTCTTT.

In the case of this clonotype: Being one base from a much bigger clone, this may be a read error. V usage is TRBV10-3 and J usage is TRBJ2-7; D remains ambiguous. This CDR3 has 13 residues. V was pared by 5 bases and J by 4 bases, with 12 bases between. Germline CDR1 ENHRY, CDR2 SYGVKD. This chain's CDR3 is CAISPDVTYEQYF. CDR3 sequence (DNA): TGTGCCATCAGTCCGGACGTAACGTACGAGCAGTACTTC.

This clonotype was seen once. The J gene is TRBJ2-1, the V gene TRBV11-2, with D possibly being TRBD1 or TRBD2 (7 bases each). This CDR3 is built from 17 residues. Trimming removed 5 bases at V and 4 bases at J, with 21 bases between. Germline V gene lookup returns CDR1 SGHAT and CDR2 FQNNGV. The DNA of the CDR3 is TGTGCCAGCAGCCCCTCAGGGGGGGGATCGGGTTACAATGAGCAGTTCTTC. Protein sequence: CASSPSGGGSGYNEQFF.

In regard to this clonotype: A clone one base away is much larger, so this may be a read error. This sequence joins TRBV29-1 and TRBJ2-7, with D uncertain. CDR3 length: 10 residues. Germline-derived CDR1 and CDR2 are SQVTM and ANQGSEA. The CDR3 loop reads CRVDAGEQYF. CDR3 in DNA: TGCCGCGTTGACGCCGGGGAGCAGTACTTC.

This clonotype appeared a few times. The chain has TRBV12-3 or TRBV12-4 and TRBJ1-1; D is unresolved. The CDR3 loop spans 14 amino acids. The V and J ends lost 3 bases and 0 bases respectively, with 8 bases between them. The CDR3 region is CASSFVQLNTEAFF. The CDR3 DNA is TGTGCCAGCAGTTTCGTACAGTTGAACACTGAAGCTTTCTTT.

In this sample, this clonotype turned up many times. This chain connects TRBV4-1 to TRBJ1-1; TRBD1 might be the D (5 bases). The V end lost 4 bases, the J end lost 4 bases, and 10 bases lay between the germline ends. This CDR3 has 13 residues. CDR1 is MGHRA, CDR2 YSYEKL, per germline. The CDR3 is CASSPRGLTEAFF. The CDR3 DNA sequence: TGCGCCAGCAGCCCAAGGGGTCTCACTGAAGCTTTCTTT.

This clonotype has a count of ten or more. V and J are TRBV11-2 and TRBJ2-3; 12 bases map to TRBD2. V dropped 3 bases and J dropped 3; count of bases not matched to a gene: 4. The CDR3 loop spans 16 amino acids. CDR1 and CDR2 from the germline V gene are SGHAT and FQNNGV. CDR3 protein: CASSFELAGGTDTQYF. The CDR3 nucleotides read TGTGCCAGCAGCTTCGAACTAGCGGGAGGAACAGATACGCAGTATTTT.

V and J are TRBV5-1 and TRBJ1-1, with unresolved D. V dropped 2 bases and J dropped 1 base, with 9 bases sitting between them. CDR1 and CDR2 (germline): SGHRS, YFSETQ. The CDR3 contains 14 residues. The CDR3 sequence: CASSLREPNTEAFF. DNA for the CDR3: TGCGCCAGCAGCTTAAGGGAACCGAACACTGAAGCTTTCTTT.

This clonotype was counted between two and nine times. A read error may explain this, as a much larger clone is one base away. The chain recombines TRBV29-1 with TRBJ2-7, with 8 bases identical to TRBD1. Germline CDR1 is SQVTM and CDR2 is ANQGSEA. V lost 4 bases to trimming and J lost 4 bases; unmatched junction nucleotides: 6. This CDR3 has 13 residues. This CDR3 is CSVARGPGYEQYF. In DNA form, the CDR3 reads TGCAGCGTTGCCAGGGGGCCTGGTTACGAGCAGTACTTC.

The J gene is TRBJ2-7, the V gene TRBV20-1; 8 nucleotides align to TRBD1. Germline V gene lookup returns CDR1 DFQATT and CDR2 SNEGSKA (reference sequence). With 5 bases clipped from V and 4 bases from J, the junction kept 10 bases outside the gene matches. The CDR3 extends over 14 amino acids. DNA of the CDR3: TGCAGTGCTGCCGACAGGGGTCTATCTTACGAGCAGTACTTC. This translates into CSAADRGLSYEQYF.

The chain links TRBV6-5 to TRBJ1-2, with 11 bases that match TRBD1. This CDR3 has 19 residues. Unmatched junction bases numbered 17, after V lost 5 bases and J lost 3 bases. The germline V gene has CDR1 MNHEY and CDR2 SVGAGI. CDR3 nucleotide sequence: TGTGCCAGCAGTCTCAACCCCAGCTCTCCGGGACAGGGGGACTATGGCTACACCTTC. Protein product: CASSLNPSSPGQGDYGYTF.

The chain employs TRBV4-1 and TRBJ2-1; 8 bases fit TRBD2. J gave up 2 bases and V 4 bases, and 7 bases lay outside the gene matches. CDR1 and CDR2 from the germline V gene are MGHRA and YSYEKL. This CDR3 contains 16 residues. CDR3 DNA: TGCGCCAGCAGCCTCATATACGGGGGGGCCTACAATGAGCAGTTCTTC. This codes for CASSLIYGGAYNEQFF.